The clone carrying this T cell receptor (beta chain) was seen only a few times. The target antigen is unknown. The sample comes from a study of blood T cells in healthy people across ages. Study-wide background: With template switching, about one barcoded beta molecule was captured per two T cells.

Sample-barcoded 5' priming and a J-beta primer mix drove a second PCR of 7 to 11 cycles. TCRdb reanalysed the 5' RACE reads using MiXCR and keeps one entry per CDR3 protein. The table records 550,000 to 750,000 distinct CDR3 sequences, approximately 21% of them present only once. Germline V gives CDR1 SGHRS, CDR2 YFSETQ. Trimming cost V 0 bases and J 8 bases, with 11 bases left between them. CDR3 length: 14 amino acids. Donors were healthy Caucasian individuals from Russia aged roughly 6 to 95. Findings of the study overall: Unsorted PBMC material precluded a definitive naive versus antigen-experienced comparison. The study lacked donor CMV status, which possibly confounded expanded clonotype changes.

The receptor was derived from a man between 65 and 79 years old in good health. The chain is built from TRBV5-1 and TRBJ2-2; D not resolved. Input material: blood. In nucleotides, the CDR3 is TGCGCCAGCAGCTTGGAGACCCCGACAGGGGAGCTGTTTTTT. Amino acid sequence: CASSLETPTGELFF.